This T cell receptor beta chain is drawn from a study of cytomegalovirus exposure and HLA in healthy donors. Per the germline V gene, CDR1 is SGDLS and CDR2 is YYNGEE. The CDR3 runs 14 residues. Trimming cost V 4 bases and J 7 bases; bases outside gene matches: 9. This table comes from immunoSEQ multiplex PCR, and its TCRdb copy is limited to in-frame clones, with some not included. This table holds 150,000 to 200,000 clones, approximately 84% found once. The sequenced material came from PBMCs. The TCR originated in a man between 25 and 39 years old in good health and CMV-seropositive. This sequence joins TRBV9 and TRBJ2-7, with 9 bases lining up with TRBD2. Written as DNA, the CDR3 is TGTGCCAGCAGCCTCCGACCTAGCGGGGCTGAGCAGTACTTC. Translation gives CASSLRPSGAEQYF.